A selection of T cell receptor beta chains follows, all from one sample in a study of blood T cells in healthy people across ages. In TCRdb, the 5' RACE reads were re-called with MiXCR into one record per CDR3 protein. Of 790,000 or so distinct CDR3 sequences listed, just over 55% are singletons. The sequenced sample consisted of blood. Every receptor here comes from a middle-aged man in good health. Each CDR3 is given with its conserved first and last residue. D genes are given only for firm matches. The listing skips clone size in some rows; elsewhere it reads once, few, many or a size class.

d_gene,v_gene,j_gene,len,abundance,CDR3aa,CDR3nt
.,TRBV7-2,TRBJ2-3,15,.,CASSLQADYTDTQYF,TGTGCCAGCAGCTTACAAGCGGATTACACAGATACGCAGTATTTT
TRBD1,TRBV6-5,TRBJ2-7,16,few,CASKQGAHFSGYEQYF,TGTGCCAGCAAACAGGGGGCGCATTTTAGCGGCTACGAGCAGTACTTC
TRBD1,TRBV7-9,TRBJ2-5,15,.,CASSYGQGAGETQYF,TGTGCCAGCAGCTACGGACAGGGGGCGGGGGAGACCCAGTACTTC
.,TRBV5-1,TRBJ1-4,16,few,CASSLELGRRGEKLFF,TGCGCCAGCAGCTTGGAATTGGGCAGGCGGGGTGAAAAACTGTTTTTT
.,TRBV7-9,TRBJ1-1,16,.,CASSPPLGAGRPEAFF,TGTGCCAGCAGCCCCCCACTGGGCGCGGGGAGGCCTGAAGCTTTCTTT
TRBD2,TRBV4-3,TRBJ2-2,17,few,CASSQESGRANTGELFF,TGCGCCAGCAGCCAAGAGAGCGGGAGGGCCAACACCGGGGAGCTGTTTTTT
.,TRBV18,TRBJ1-1,14,.,CASSRAGSDTEAFF,TGTGCCAGCTCACGGGCAGGGTCGGACACTGAAGCTTTCTTT
TRBD2,TRBV5-1,TRBJ2-2,18,.,CASSLNSGGYSNTGELFF,TGCGCCAGTAGCTTAAATTCCGGGGGGTATTCGAACACCGGGGAGCTGTTTTTT
.,TRBV20-1,TRBJ1-5,12,few,CSAGKGPQPQHF,TGCAGTGCAGGTAAGGGGCCTCAGCCCCAGCATTTT
.,TRBV2,TRBJ1-6,15,few,CASTGDRAFHSPLHF,TGTGCCAGCACCGGAGACCGGGCCTTCCATTCACCCCTCCACTTT
.,TRBV25-1,TRBJ2-3,13,few,CASSDPPTDTQYF,TGTGCCAGCAGTGATCCCCCCACAGATACGCAGTATTTT
TRBD1,TRBV29-1,TRBJ2-1,16,.,CSVGRTGTGAYNEQFF,TGCAGCGTTGGAAGGACAGGGACCGGGGCCTACAATGAGCAGTTCTTC
.,TRBV29-1,TRBJ2-7,13,.,CSVRDTSYNEQYF,TGCAGCGTCCGGGACACCTCCTACAATGAGCAGTACTTC
.,TRBV27,TRBJ2-1,14,.,CASSSLTSRVEQFF,TGTGCCAGCAGTTCTCTCACTAGCCGCGTTGAGCAGTTCTTC
.,TRBV12-3/TRBV12-4,TRBJ1-2,12,.,CASSGSNYGYTF,TGTGCCAGCAGTGGGTCCAACTATGGCTACACCTTC
.,TRBV6-6,TRBJ2-1,13,.,CASSKGNWPEQFF,TGTGCCAGCAGCAAAGGGAATTGGCCTGAGCAGTTCTTC
.,TRBV28,TRBJ1-5,18,.,CASSSLTGLGVENQPQHF,TGTGCCAGCAGTTCCTTGACAGGTTTGGGGGTAGAAAATCAGCCCCAGCATTTT
.,TRBV4-3,TRBJ2-7,15,.,CASSQLGAGSYEQYF,TGCGCCAGCAGCCAGCTAGGGGCTGGTTCCTACGAGCAGTACTTC
TRBD1,TRBV25-1,TRBJ2-1,17,.,CASSPTSGTGKFYEQFF,TGTGCCAGCAGCCCAACCTCCGGGACAGGGAAATTCTATGAGCAGTTCTTC
.,TRBV3-1,TRBJ1-1,14,few,CASSPEGVGAEAFF,TGTGCCAGCAGCCCTGAAGGGGTCGGCGCTGAAGCTTTCTTT
TRBD1,TRBV12-5,TRBJ1-2,17,once,CASGGQGAKEGNYGYTF,TGTGCTAGTGGGGGACAGGGGGCTAAGGAAGGTAACTATGGCTACACCTTC
.,TRBV27,TRBJ2-3,16,few,CASAVGGNPGGDTQYF,TGTGCCAGCGCAGTAGGAGGGAACCCCGGGGGTGATACGCAGTATTTT
.,TRBV7-6,TRBJ2-1,19,.,CASSLAIIIARVGNNEQFF,TGTGCCAGCAGCTTAGCGATAATTATCGCGAGGGTCGGGAACAATGAGCAGTTCTTC
.,TRBV7-3,TRBJ2-3,12,few,CASSQVPGTQYF,TGTGCCAGCAGCCAAGTGCCGGGGACGCAGTATTTT
.,TRBV10-1,TRBJ2-5,15,.,CASSDVAGAGETQYF,TGCGCCAGCAGTGACGTCGCAGGGGCGGGAGAGACCCAGTACTTC
TRBD2,TRBV4-3,TRBJ2-3,14,.,CASSHTGGADTQYF,TGCGCCAGCAGCCATACGGGAGGAGCAGATACGCAGTATTTT
TRBD1,TRBV7-2,TRBJ2-5,15,few,CASSTGQGGKETQYF,TGTGCCAGCAGCACGGGACAGGGCGGCAAGGAGACCCAGTACTTC
.,TRBV27,TRBJ2-7,14,.,CASSPSPAGYEQYF,TGTGCCAGCAGCCCTTCTCCGGCGGGCTACGAGCAGTACTTC
.,TRBV6-1,TRBJ2-6,14,.,CASETGAGANVLTF,TGTGCCAGCGAGACAGGCGCTGGGGCCAACGTCCTGACTTTC
.,TRBV24-1,TRBJ1-1,13,.,CATMDSMDTEAFF,TGTGCCACCATGGACAGTATGGACACTGAAGCTTTCTTT
.,TRBV27,TRBJ1-1,15,once,CASSLYPGAGVEAFF,TGTGCCAGCAGTTTATATCCGGGGGCTGGAGTTGAAGCTTTCTTT
.,TRBV18,TRBJ2-3,20,.,CASPSDRTRVNLSLTDTQYF,TGTGCCAGCCCTTCGGACAGGACTAGGGTTAACCTATCCCTCACAGATACGCAGTATTTT
.,TRBV10-3,TRBJ2-7,13,.,CAISGGISYEQYF,TGTGCCATCAGTGGGGGCATCTCCTACGAGCAGTACTTC
TRBD1,TRBV12-3/TRBV12-4,TRBJ1-2,14,.,CANRYRGSRYGYTF,TGTGCCAACAGATACAGGGGATCTAGGTATGGCTACACCTTC
TRBD2,TRBV9,TRBJ2-5,15,.,CASRGTSGRGNEQYF,TGTGCCAGCAGGGGGACTAGCGGGAGGGGGAATGAGCAGTACTTC
.,TRBV5-1,TRBJ2-3,13,few,CASSLSSRDTQYF,TGCGCCAGCAGCTTGTCCTCACGGGATACGCAGTATTTT
TRBD2,TRBV11-2,TRBJ2-7,17,.,CASSLLAGRALYNEQYF,TGTGCCAGCAGCTTACTAGCAGGGAGGGCCCTCTACAATGAGCAGTACTTC
.,TRBV5-1,TRBJ1-1,15,.,CASTLSWDPDTEAFF,TGCGCCAGCACCCTATCTTGGGATCCCGACACTGAAGCTTTCTTT
TRBD2,TRBV20-1,TRBJ2-5,15,few,CSAKIGTSGQETQYF,TGCAGTGCTAAAATCGGGACTAGCGGACAAGAGACCCAGTACTTC
TRBD2,TRBV29-1,TRBJ2-7,16,few,CSVDGLAGGYPYEQYF,TGCAGCGTTGACGGACTAGCGGGAGGCTATCCCTACGAGCAGTACTTT
.,TRBV15,TRBJ2-3,16,many,CATSRETGEGTDTQYF,TGTGCCACCAGCAGAGAGACGGGGGAGGGCACAGATACGCAGTATTTT
TRBD2,TRBV7-2,TRBJ2-1,16,few,CASSPGTSGAYNEQFF,TGTGCCAGCAGCCCAGGGACTAGCGGAGCATACAATGAGCAGTTCTTC
TRBD2,TRBV2,TRBJ2-5,14,.,CASRIAGMSETQYF,TGTGCCAGCAGAATAGCGGGAATGAGCGAGACCCAGTACTTC
TRBD1,TRBV20-1,TRBJ2-6,16,.,CSADRTGFSGANVLTF,TGCAGTGCTGACCGGACAGGTTTCTCTGGGGCCAACGTCCTGACTTTC
.,TRBV18,TRBJ2-1,14,.,CASSPHNDGNEQFF,TGTGCCAGCTCACCACATAACGACGGGAATGAGCAGTTCTTC
TRBD2,TRBV20-1,TRBJ2-5,16,.,CSASVRMLAGSETQYF,TGCAGTGCTAGCGTCCGCATGCTAGCGGGATCAGAGACCCAGTACTTC
TRBD2,TRBV7-8,TRBJ2-1,16,.,CASSHSGIGSYNEQFF,TGTGCCAGCAGCCATAGCGGGATCGGATCCTACAATGAGCAGTTCTTC
.,TRBV5-1,TRBJ2-5,14,many,CASSPRQGQETQYF,TGTGCCAGCAGCCCCCGGCAGGGGCAAGAGACCCAGTACTTC
.,TRBV4-2,TRBJ1-2,13,.,CASRQGGGYGYTF,TGTGCCAGCAGGCAAGGGGGTGGCTATGGCTACACCTTC
TRBD2,TRBV6-2/TRBV6-3,TRBJ2-1,16,.,CASSYRRESPGNEQFF,TGTGCCAGCAGTTACCGGCGGGAGAGTCCGGGCAATGAGCAGTTCTTC
TRBD1,TRBV2,TRBJ1-4,15,few,CASSRLTGGGEKLFF,TGTGCCAGCAGCCGTTTGACAGGGGGCGGTGAAAAACTGTTTTTT
.,TRBV6-5,TRBJ2-3,14,.,CASRGRGRVDTQYF,TGTGCCAGCAGGGGTCGGGGTAGGGTAGATACGCAGTATTTT
TRBD1,TRBV4-3,TRBJ1-2,15,.,CASSQVEGAAYGYTF,TGCGCCAGCAGCCAAGTGGAGGGGGCGGCTTATGGCTACACCTTC
TRBD1,TRBV27,TRBJ1-5,15,few,CASSPRDRGNQPQHF,TGTGCCAGCAGTCCACGGGACAGGGGGAATCAGCCCCAGCATTTT
.,TRBV27,TRBJ2-7,15,few,CASSLVRGSLYEQYF,TGTGCCAGCAGTTTAGTGCGGGGTAGCCTTTACGAGCAGTACTTC
TRBD1,TRBV11-2,TRBJ2-3,18,.,CASSAIRGQDFSTDTQYF,TGTGCCAGCAGCGCAATTAGGGGACAGGATTTTAGCACAGATACGCAGTATTTT
.,TRBV7-2,TRBJ1-1,15,.,CASSLVGTKNTEAFF,TGTGCCAGCAGCTTAGTTGGGACCAAAAACACTGAAGCTTTCTTT
TRBD1,TRBV6-2/TRBV6-3,TRBJ1-2,13,.,CASLQGGDYGYTF,TGTGCCAGCCTTCAGGGGGGTGACTATGGCTACACCTTC
TRBD1,TRBV6-5,TRBJ2-1,13,few,CASSWTGPNEQFF,TGTGCCAGCAGCTGGACAGGGCCCAATGAGCAGTTCTTC